Listed below are T cell receptor beta chains from one sample, sequenced in a study of radiotherapy plus CTLA-4 blockade in lung cancer. Repertoires were generated with immunoSEQ multiplex PCR, while TCRdb's copy carries only in-frame clones and drops some. Among about 62,000 clones listed, roughly three quarters were seen once. The source was peripheral blood, collected from a patient treated with radiotherapy plus ipilimumab. All receptors come from a human donor with non-small cell lung cancer who had a complete response to radiotherapy plus ipilimumab. Both conserved end residues are part of each CDR3. The D gene is left open where the match is weak. Rows may omit the clone size; those that give it use once, few, many or a size class.

clone_size: NA; j_call: TRBJ2-2; v_call: TRBV6-6; d_call: NA; cdr3_nt: TGTGCCAGCAGGGACACAAACACCGGGGAGCTGTTTTTT; cdr3_aa: CASRDTNTGELFF
clone_size: NA; j_call: TRBJ2-2; v_call: TRBV4-3; d_call: TRBD1; cdr3_nt: TGCGCCAGCAGCCAAGCATCGACAGGGACCGGGGAGCTGTTTTTT; cdr3_aa: CASSQASTGTGELFF
clone_size: NA; j_call: TRBJ2-1; v_call: TRBV9; d_call: TRBD2; cdr3_nt: TGTGCCAGCAGCGGAATGGGGGGGACCTACAATGAGCAGTTCTTC; cdr3_aa: CASSGMGGTYNEQFF
clone_size: once; j_call: TRBJ1-5; v_call: TRBV5-6; d_call: NA; cdr3_nt: TGTGCCAGCAGCTTGGGGATGATCGGGGATGGCAATCAGCCCCAGCATTTT; cdr3_aa: CASSLGMIGDGNQPQHF
clone_size: NA; j_call: TRBJ2-7; v_call: TRBV18; d_call: TRBD2; cdr3_nt: TGTGCCAGCTCACCCGCAACGACTAGCGGTTACGAGCAGTACTTC; cdr3_aa: CASSPATTSGYEQYF
clone_size: NA; j_call: TRBJ1-1; v_call: TRBV21-1; d_call: NA; cdr3_nt: TGTGCCAGCAGAGAACCTTACAGGGGGCAATTTAACACTGAAGCTTTCTTT; cdr3_aa: CASREPYRGQFNTEAFF
clone_size: NA; j_call: TRBJ1-2; v_call: TRBV4-1; d_call: TRBD1; cdr3_nt: TGCGCCAGCAGCCAAGATAGGGGCTACAGGGGTGATGACTATGGCTACACCTTC; cdr3_aa: CASSQDRGYRGDDYGYTF
clone_size: NA; j_call: TRBJ2-5; v_call: TRBV6-5; d_call: NA; cdr3_nt: TGTGCCAGCAGTTACTCGAGTCGGGGTACAGAGACCCAGTACTTC; cdr3_aa: CASSYSSRGTETQYF
clone_size: NA; j_call: TRBJ1-6; v_call: TRBV30; d_call: TRBD1; cdr3_nt: TGTGCCTGGGACAGGGTAAATTCACCCCTCCACTTT; cdr3_aa: CAWDRVNSPLHF
clone_size: NA; j_call: TRBJ2-7; v_call: TRBV7-2; d_call: NA; cdr3_nt: TGTGCCAGCAGTACCCGTGGTGGCCAGGGGATATCCTACGAGCAGTACTTC; cdr3_aa: CASSTRGGQGISYEQYF
clone_size: once; j_call: TRBJ2-1; v_call: TRBV10-3; d_call: NA; cdr3_nt: TGTGCCATCAGTGGCAAGGAGGGCAATGAGCAGTTCTTC; cdr3_aa: CAISGKEGNEQFF
clone_size: NA; j_call: TRBJ2-7; v_call: TRBV5-4; d_call: TRBD2; cdr3_nt: TGTGCCAGCAGAGCAGCGGGGGGCGGGTACGAGCAGTACTTC; cdr3_aa: CASRAAGGGYEQYF
clone_size: NA; j_call: TRBJ2-7; v_call: TRBV6-1; d_call: TRBD1; cdr3_nt: TGTGCCAGCAGGGCGGGACAGGGTTTTTACGAGCAGTACTTC; cdr3_aa: CASRAGQGFYEQYF
clone_size: NA; j_call: TRBJ2-1; v_call: TRBV5-6; d_call: NA; cdr3_nt: TGTGCCAGCAGCTTGGGGTTAAGGGACACCCTCTACAATGAGCAGTTCTTC; cdr3_aa: CASSLGLRDTLYNEQFF
clone_size: few; j_call: TRBJ1-4; v_call: TRBV27; d_call: NA; cdr3_nt: TGTGCCAGCAGTCTCTGGGGGGGCGGGGAAAAACTGTTTTTT; cdr3_aa: CASSLWGGGEKLFF
clone_size: once; j_call: TRBJ2-2; v_call: TRBV30; d_call: TRBD2; cdr3_nt: TGTGCCTGGAAGACTAGCGGGAGTTCGTACACCGGGGAGCTGTTTTTT; cdr3_aa: CAWKTSGSSYTGELFF
clone_size: NA; j_call: TRBJ1-4; v_call: TRBV19; d_call: TRBD1; cdr3_nt: TGTGCCAGTAGGGCCGACAGGGCGGCTAATGAAAAACTGTTTTTT; cdr3_aa: CASRADRAANEKLFF
clone_size: NA; j_call: TRBJ1-1; v_call: TRBV6-5; d_call: NA; cdr3_nt: TGTGCCAGCGGTTTAGCGCAGCTAAACACTGAAGCTTTCTTT; cdr3_aa: CASGLAQLNTEAFF
clone_size: NA; j_call: TRBJ2-7; v_call: TRBV28; d_call: TRBD2; cdr3_nt: TGTGCCAGCCTCCCGGGGGGGGAATCCGAGCAGTACTTC; cdr3_aa: CASLPGGESEQYF